The TCR beta chain described here comes from a study of blood T cell repertoires in COVID-19. Overall study: The analysed material was cDNA or gDNA that came from T cells, B-cell-depleted T cells, or PBMCs.

In the study's own analysis: Nucleated cell counts were estimated from reference gene primer amplification. Clones were sequenced by immunoSEQ multiplex PCR, and TCRdb holds only the in-frame ones, with some missing. D and trimming were read from the DNA, whereas the V and J calls and clone size are those reported in that table. The sample shows 20,000 to 30,000 clones, about 92% of them seen only once. Germline CDR1 and CDR2: LGHDT and YNNKEL (reference sequence). V was trimmed by 1 base and J by 4 bases, leaving 5 bases between them. This CDR3 spans 13 amino acids. This clonotype was obtained from a human donor in a cohort sampled during active COVID-19. Specimen: peripheral blood. The chain carries TRBV3-1 (or the pseudogene TRBV3-2) and TRBJ1-3; D gene uncertain. The CDR3 DNA is TGTGCCAGCAGCCAAGTTTCAGGAAACACCATATATTTT. Amino acids: CASSQVSGNTIYF.